The rows below give T cell receptor beta chains drawn from one sample of a study of blood T cells in healthy people across ages. MiXCR, run by TCRdb on the 5' RACE reads, gives a single entry per CDR3 protein. The sample lists about 970,000 distinct CDR3 sequences, roughly 51% occurring once. Sequencing used blood. Receptors originate from a woman aged 55-75 years in good health. Each CDR3 is given with its conserved first and last residue. D genes are given only for firm matches. A row's size may be missing; if present it is once, few, many or a size class.

V	D	size	J	DNA	CDR3
TRBV29-1	TRBD1	.	TRBJ2-7	TGCAGCGTTGTGCTGGACAGGGGGGGATCCTACGAGCAGTACTTC	CSVVLDRGGSYEQYF
TRBV7-9	.	few	TRBJ2-7	TGTGCCAGCAGCCCCACAGTACCCTCCTACGAGCAGTACTTC	CASSPTVPSYEQYF
TRBV9	.	.	TRBJ2-5	TGTGCCAGCAGCGTAGGCAGGTGGCAAGAGACCCAGTACTTC	CASSVGRWQETQYF
TRBV4-2	.	.	TRBJ2-5	TGTGCCAGCAGCCAAGATGATCGGGGATCGGAGACCCAGTACTTC	CASSQDDRGSETQYF
TRBV6-5	.	few	TRBJ2-3	TGTGCCAGCAGTTACGATCCAGAAACAGATACGCAGTATTTT	CASSYDPETDTQYF
TRBV5-1	.	once	TRBJ2-5	TGCGCCAGTGCGTTGTGGGCCTACAATGAGCAGTACTTC	CASALWAYNEQYF
TRBV3-1	.	.	TRBJ2-1	TGTGCCAGCAGCCAACCGCCTAGGGGTGAGCAGTTCTTC	CASSQPPRGEQFF
TRBV5-1	.	.	TRBJ2-3	TGCGCCAGCAGCTTACCAATGGGCACAGATACGCAGTATTTT	CASSLPMGTDTQYF
TRBV4-2	TRBD1	.	TRBJ2-7	TGTGCCAGCAGCCAGGCGGGACAGGGTGTCGCCTACGAGCAGTACTTC	CASSQAGQGVAYEQYF
TRBV30	.	.	TRBJ2-5	TGTGCCTGGAGTTATCAGGAGACCCAGTACTTC	CAWSYQETQYF
TRBV7-2	.	.	TRBJ2-4	TGTGCCAGCAGCTCCCCGGCGGGGAAGGCCAAAAACATTCAGTACTTC	CASSSPAGKAKNIQYF
TRBV27	TRBD2	few	TRBJ2-1	TGTGCCAGCAGTTCATCTCCCCTAGCGGGAGAAGGGAATGAGCAGTTCTTC	CASSSSPLAGEGNEQFF
TRBV29-1	TRBD2	many	TRBJ2-5	TGCAGCGGGGGACTAGCTGAGACCCAGTACTTC	CSGGLAETQYF
TRBV12-3/TRBV12-4	.	.	TRBJ2-3	TGTGCCAGCAGTCGACAGGAGGTCCGGGGCGGTACGCAGTATTTT	CASSRQEVRGGTQYF
TRBV20-1	.	few	TRBJ2-3	TGCAGTGCTAGACAGTCCACAGATACGCAGTATTTT	CSARQSTDTQYF
TRBV7-9	TRBD1	many	TRBJ2-7	TGTGCCAGCAGCCCCCGGGACAGGGAGATCGAGCAGTACTTC	CASSPRDREIEQYF
TRBV4-1	TRBD1	.	TRBJ1-5	TGCGCCAGCAGCCAAGTGGGGACGGGACAGGGTAGCAATCAGCCCCAGCATTTT	CASSQVGTGQGSNQPQHF
TRBV20-1	.	.	TRBJ2-5	TGCAGTGCTAGAGAAGAGACCCAGTACTTC	CSAREETQYF
TRBV28	.	once	TRBJ1-1	TGTGCCAGCAGTTTCGACTCGAACACTGAAGCTTTCTTT	CASSFDSNTEAFF
TRBV5-4	.	.	TRBJ2-6	TGTGCCAGCAGCTTGGGGGCGACGATCTCTGGGGCCAACGTCCTGACTTTC	CASSLGATISGANVLTF
TRBV10-3	TRBD2	.	TRBJ2-5	TGTGCCATCAGTGAGGGACTAGCTGACAAGCAGTACTTC	CAISEGLADKQYF
TRBV20-1	.	.	TRBJ1-4	TGCAGTGCTAGAGATCCTGTCGTCAATGAAAAACTGTTTTTT	CSARDPVVNEKLFF
TRBV29-1	.	once	TRBJ1-1	TGCAGCGTTGAGGAGGTCGTGGCTTTCTTT	CSVEEVVAFF
TRBV4-1	.	.	TRBJ1-5	TGCGCCAGCAGCCAAGTTGGGCGGAGGAATCAGCCCCAGCATTTT	CASSQVGRRNQPQHF
TRBV28	TRBD1	few	TRBJ1-5	TGTGCCAGCAGTCCTCCTTACAGGGGCCGCAATCAGCCCCAGCATTTT	CASSPPYRGRNQPQHF
TRBV6-2/TRBV6-3	.	.	TRBJ2-5	TGTGCCAGCAGTTACTTCTCAGCTACCCAGTACTTC	CASSYFSATQYF
TRBV20-1	.	once	TRBJ1-2	TGCAGTGCTAGAGATCCTTATCGGGGGGACTATGGCTACACCTTC	CSARDPYRGDYGYTF
TRBV7-8	.	.	TRBJ2-3	TGTGCCAGCAGCTTAGAAGCGAACCGGGGCACAGATACGCAGTATTTT	CASSLEANRGTDTQYF
TRBV27	.	few	TRBJ1-6	TGTGCCAGCAGTGACCTGCGCAGGGCCAGGGATTCACCCCTCCACTTT	CASSDLRRARDSPLHF
TRBV5-5	TRBD2	.	TRBJ2-1	TGTGCCAGCACCCTACTAGCGGGCCCATACAATGAGCAGTTCTTC	CASTLLAGPYNEQFF
TRBV6-5	TRBD1	.	TRBJ2-7	TGTGCCACCAGGGGACAGGCATCCTACGAGCAGTACTTC	CATRGQASYEQYF
TRBV27	TRBD2	.	TRBJ2-7	TGTGCCAGCAGTATTAGCGGGAGGCCATTTTTGGGCGAGCAGTACTTC	CASSISGRPFLGEQYF
TRBV10-3	TRBD2	.	TRBJ2-2	TGTGCCATCAGTGATCTCGTGGGTGGAAGCGGGAGTTTCATCGGGGAGCTGTTTTTT	CAISDLVGGSGSFIGELFF
TRBV20-1	.	.	TRBJ1-6	TGCAGTGCTAGAGACCCCTCGACAGAGCGAAGTTCACCCCTCCACTTT	CSARDPSTERSSPLHF
TRBV27	.	few	TRBJ1-6	TGTGCCAGCAGTAGGCGCGTCGGGACTGAGTATTCACCCCTCCACTTT	CASSRRVGTEYSPLHF
TRBV6-6	.	few	TRBJ2-3	TGTGCCAGCAGACCCTGGGAAGTTCCAGATACGCAGTATTTT	CASRPWEVPDTQYF
TRBV18	.	many	TRBJ2-5	TGTGCCAGCAGTCCGAGACAAGAGACCCAGTACTTC	CASSPRQETQYF
TRBV7-2	TRBD1	many	TRBJ1-2	TGTGCCAGCAGCCCGAGGGACAGGCATTGGGATGGCTACACCTTC	CASSPRDRHWDGYTF
TRBV20-1	TRBD2	few	TRBJ2-2	TGCAGTGCTAGAGATATACTAGCGGGATTGGGCACCGGGGAGCTGTTTTTT	CSARDILAGLGTGELFF
TRBV4-3	TRBD2	few	TRBJ2-5	TGCGCCAGCAGCTTCGGGACTAGCGGGGACAATGAGCAGTACTTC	CASSFGTSGDNEQYF
TRBV13	TRBD1	.	TRBJ2-3	TGTGCCAGCAGCCCCGACAGGGGGCAGGTGAATACGCAGTATTTT	CASSPDRGQVNTQYF
TRBV20-1	.	.	TRBJ1-5	TGCAGTGCTGGCCGGGACAGCAATCAGCCCCAGCATTTT	CSAGRDSNQPQHF
TRBV27	.	few	TRBJ2-3	TGTGCCAGCAGTTTAAGGGGGAGCCCAGGGGCCGCGGGAGATACGCAGTATTTT	CASSLRGSPGAAGDTQYF
TRBV29-1	TRBD2	few	TRBJ2-1	TGCAGCGGGGGAGGGAGGGCCTACAATGAGCAGTTCTTT	CSGGGRAYNEQFF
TRBV5-1	.	.	TRBJ2-7	TGCGCCAGCAGCTTGGTTGACAGTCCCACCTACGAGCAGTACTTC	CASSLVDSPTYEQYF
TRBV6-2/TRBV6-3	.	.	TRBJ2-7	TGTGCCAGCAGGACGTGGGGCTACGAGCAGTACTTC	CASRTWGYEQYF
TRBV7-2	.	.	TRBJ2-1	TGTGCCAGCAGCCCCTGGCGACCGTCCAACAATGAGCAGTTCTTC	CASSPWRPSNNEQFF
TRBV10-3	.	.	TRBJ2-7	TGTGCCATCAGTGAGCCCGGGGGACAGACCAACTACGAGCAGTACTTC	CAISEPGGQTNYEQYF
TRBV5-5	.	.	TRBJ2-3	TGTGCCAGCAGCTTGTCCCCTAGTGGGAGAGATACGCAGTATTTT	CASSLSPSGRDTQYF
TRBV7-9	TRBD1	few	TRBJ1-4	TGTGCCAGCAGCCCAAAGACAGGGCGGCTTACTAATGAAAAACTGTTTTTT	CASSPKTGRLTNEKLFF
TRBV9	.	.	TRBJ2-7	TGTGCCAGCAGCGTAGGTTCAGGGCTGAAGAACGAGCAGTACTTC	CASSVGSGLKNEQYF
TRBV12-3/TRBV12-4	TRBD2	.	TRBJ2-1	TGTGCCAGCAAGAAGTCCCAGCTAGCGGGTCACAATGAGCAGTTCTTC	CASKKSQLAGHNEQFF
TRBV4-1	TRBD1	once	TRBJ1-4	TGCGCCAGCAGTTCTGGGACAGGACCACGCTCGAATGAAAAACTGTTTTTT	CASSSGTGPRSNEKLFF
TRBV29-1	.	.	TRBJ2-7	TGCAGCGTCAGACGAGCTCAGTCCGGGGGACACGAGCAGTACTTC	CSVRRAQSGGHEQYF
TRBV6-1	.	.	TRBJ2-2	TGTGCCAGCAGTCTGGAAGGGGGGGCGACCGGGGAGCTGTTTTTT	CASSLEGGATGELFF
TRBV30	TRBD1	once	TRBJ2-7	TGTGCCTGGAGTAGGACAGGGGTGATATACGAGCAGTACTTC	CAWSRTGVIYEQYF
TRBV25-1	TRBD1	few	TRBJ2-5	TGTGCCAGCAGCGGGACAGGGGTGAGAGAGACCCAGTACTTC	CASSGTGVRETQYF
TRBV11-2	TRBD2	.	TRBJ2-7	TGTGCCAGCAGCCCCTCACTAGCGGGAGGGGACAATGAGCAGTACTTC	CASSPSLAGGDNEQYF
TRBV20-1	.	.	TRBJ1-6	TGCAGTGCTAGCCCACCGGGGAGGGCCCTCCACTTT	CSASPPGRALHF
TRBV20-1	.	many	TRBJ2-3	TGCAGTGCTAGGCCGGGACTGCAATTGGATACGCAGTATTTT	CSARPGLQLDTQYF